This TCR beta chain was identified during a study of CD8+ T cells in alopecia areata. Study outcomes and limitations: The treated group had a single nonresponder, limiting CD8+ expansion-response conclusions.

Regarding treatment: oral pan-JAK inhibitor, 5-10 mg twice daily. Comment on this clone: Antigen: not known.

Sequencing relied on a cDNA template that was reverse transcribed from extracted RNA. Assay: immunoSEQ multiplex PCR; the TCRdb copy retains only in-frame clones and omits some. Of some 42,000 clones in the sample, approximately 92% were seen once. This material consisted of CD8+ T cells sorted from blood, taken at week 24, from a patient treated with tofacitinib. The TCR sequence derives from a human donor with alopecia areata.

The CDR3 DNA follows: TGTGCCAGCAGCTTATGGGCAGATTACAATGAGCAGTTCTTC. Its protein product is CASSLWADYNEQFF. The chain carries TRBV5-6 and TRBJ2-1; D is ambiguous. The germline V and J ends were trimmed by 2 bases and 4 bases, with 10 bases remaining between them. This CDR3 has 14 amino acids. The V gene's germline CDR1 is SGHDT and CDR2 YYEEEE. The entire variable domain, with the rest obtained from reference TRBV5-6 and TRBJ2-1, is as follows: DAGVTQSPTHLIKTRGQQVTLRCSPKSGHDTVSWYQQALGQGPQFIFQYYEEEERQRGNFPDRFSGHQFPNYSSELNVNALLLGDSALYLCASSLWADYNEQFFGPGTRLTVL.